One and the same sample provided the 32 T cell receptor beta chains below, sequenced in a study of cytomegalovirus exposure and HLA in healthy donors. In the PCR, 60 Vbeta and 13 Jbeta primers were used. Data came from immunoSEQ multiplex PCR; TCRdb stores just in-frame clones and leaves some out. The table includes 150,000 to 250,000 clones, around 80% detected once. Material: PBMCs. Source of these receptors: a woman aged 25 to 39 in good health and CMV-seropositive.

The V and J genes are TRBV11-3 and TRBJ2-1, with 9 bases fitting TRBD2. This CDR3 is 14 amino acids long. Losses at the gene ends were 9 bases for V and 6 bases for J; bases not matched to a gene: 9. Germline V gene data show CDR1 as SGHNT and CDR2 as YENEEA. This CDR3 reads CASSVIAGVNEQFF. In DNA, the CDR3 is TGTGCCAGTTCGGTAATAGCGGGAGTCAATGAGCAGTTCTTC.

The V and J genes are TRBV4-2 and TRBJ1-6; 8 nucleotides align to TRBD1. The CDR3 loop spans 15 amino acids. The V gene end was trimmed by 3 bases and the J gene end by 10 bases; junction bases not matched to a gene: 8. CDR1 and CDR2 from the germline V gene are LGHNA and YNFKEQ. Written as DNA, the CDR3 is TGTGCCAGCAGCCAGACCGAGACAGGGGCATCACCCCTCCACTTT. This codes for CASSQTETGASPLHF.

The V call is TRBV6-1, the J call TRBJ2-7; 11 bases line up with TRBD2. V trimming: 10 bases; J trimming: 6 bases; junction bases outside the gene matches: 11. Germline lookup yields CDR1 MNHNS and CDR2 SASEGT. The CDR3 extends over 14 amino acids. The CDR3 region is CATVAGGLSGEQYF. For the CDR3, the DNA is TGTGCCACTGTAGCGGGAGGGCTATCTGGCGAGCAGTACTTC.

V gene TRBV30 combines with J gene TRBJ1-4, with 9 bases matching TRBD1. Per germline, CDR1 GTSNPN and CDR2 SVGIG (reference sequence). Trimming cost V 5 bases and J 7 bases; bases outside gene matches: 5. This CDR3 contains 13 residues. CDR3: CAWLDRGSEKLFF. CDR3 DNA sequence: TGTGCCTGGTTGGACAGGGGAAGTGAAAAACTGTTTTTT.

V is TRBV5-3 and J is TRBJ2-2; possible D gene TRBD2, 5 bases. TRBV5-3 is classed as an ORF, of uncertain function. With 2 bases removed from V and 7 bases from J, the gap between germline ends came to 15 bases. This CDR3 comprises 15 residues. In DNA, the CDR3 is TGTGCCAGAAGCTTCTGGCGGGTGGGAAACGGGGAGCTGTTTTTT. Translation gives CARSFWRVGNGELFF.

The chain combines TRBV2 with TRBJ1-1; TRBD1 might be the D (5 bases). The V and J ends lost 11 bases and 3 bases respectively, with 13 bases between them. Germline loops: CDR1 SNHLY, CDR2 FYNNEI. The CDR3 covers 12 residues. CDR3: CAPGSYDTEAFF. CDR3 bases: TGTGCCCCAGGGTCATACGACACTGAAGCTTTCTTT.

This clone occurred a few times. V usage is TRBV11-2 and J usage is TRBJ2-2, with 7 positions matching TRBD2. The germline V gene encodes CDR1 SGHAT and CDR2 FQNNGV. V gave up 0 bases and J gave up 4 bases; unmatched junction bases: 2. The CDR3 consists of 15 residues. The CDR3 is CASSLESSGTGELFF. As DNA, the CDR3 is TGTGCCAGCAGCTTAGAATCTAGCGGCACCGGGGAGCTGTTTTTT.

The chain links TRBV10-3 to TRBJ2-1, with 11 bases fitting TRBD2. CDR1 and CDR2 (germline): ENHRY, SYGVKD. Losses at the gene ends were 2 bases for V and 7 bases for J; bases not matched to a gene: 7. The CDR3 totals 16 residues. The CDR3 nucleotides are TGTGCCATCAGTGAGGGTCAGGCTAGCGGGAGGAATGAGCAGTTCTTC. It is translated as CAISEGQASGRNEQFF.

The V call is TRBV19, the J call TRBJ2-7; the match to TRBD2 covers 12 bases. Germline V gene lookup returns CDR1 LNHDA and CDR2 SQIVND (reference sequence). After removal of 6 bases from V and 1 base from J, the junction contained 1 base not matched to a gene. This CDR3 spans 14 amino acids. CDR3 sequence (DNA): TGTGCCAGTAGCGGGACTAGCGGGTCCTACGAGCAGTACTTC. This gives the protein CASSGTSGSYEQYF.

This chain joins TRBV6-6 and TRBJ2-7, with D perhaps matching TRBD1 (5 bases). Germline loops: CDR1 MNHNY, CDR2 SVGAGI (reference sequence). With 6 bases removed from V and 3 bases from J, the gap between germline ends came to 12 bases. CDR3 length: 13 residues. In DNA form, the CDR3 reads TGTGCCAGCAGCCTCAGGGTTCGCTACGAGCAGTACTTC. It codes for CASSLRVRYEQYF.

The chain has TRBV7-9 and TRBJ1-5; maybe TRBD1 (6 bases). The germline CDR1 and CDR2 sequences are SEHNR and FQNEAQ (reference sequence). V was trimmed by 5 bases and J by 3 bases, leaving 17 bases between them. The CDR3 is 16 amino acids. In DNA, the CDR3 is TGTGCCAGCAGCCCCCTCACAGGGTATGACAATCAGCCCCAGCATTTT. As protein: CASSPLTGYDNQPQHF.

The chain is built from TRBV7-9 and TRBJ2-3, with D perhaps TRBD2 (6 bases). V shed 1 base and J shed 0 bases, with 17 bases lying between them. This CDR3 spans 18 amino acids. Germline lookup yields CDR1 SEHNR and CDR2 FQNEAQ (reference sequence). Here the CDR3 reads CASSLEFQRRGSTDTQYF. CDR3 DNA: TGTGCCAGCAGCTTAGAGTTCCAGAGACGGGGGAGCACAGATACGCAGTATTTT.

The table lists this clone with a count of one. The V and J genes are TRBV11-3 and TRBJ2-7; 7 bases are a match to TRBD1. Germline CDR1 and CDR2: SGHNT and YENEEA. The CDR3 totals 15 residues. V was clipped by 5 bases and J by 0 bases; unmatched bases: 7. Here the CDR3 DNA reads TGTGCCAGCAGCCTCCGACAGGGAAGCTCCTACGAGCAGTACTTC. This codes for CASSLRQGSSYEQYF.

J is TRBJ2-5 and V is TRBV4-1, with 7 bases aligning to TRBD2. The V and J ends lost 5 bases and 5 bases, in that order; junction bases with no gene match: 8. CDR3 length equals 14 residues. Germline V gene sequence: CDR1 MGHRA, CDR2 YSYEKL. CDR3 bases: TGCGCCAGCAGCACCCCTGGGCGGGAGGAGACCCAGTACTTC. Amino acids: CASSTPGREETQYF.

The J gene is TRBJ2-1, the V gene TRBV9; 7 nucleotides agree with TRBD1. In germline, CDR1 is SGDLS, CDR2 YYNGEE. J gave up 7 bases and V 7 bases, and 5 bases lay outside the gene matches. This CDR3 is 12 amino acids long. The CDR3 nucleotides are TGTGCCAGCGCTCACAGGGGAAATGAGCAGTTCTTC. It is translated as CASAHRGNEQFF.

V is TRBV19 and J is TRBJ1-1; no definite D call. This CDR3 spans 13 amino acids. V was clipped by 1 base and J by 6 bases, with 9 bases between them. Germline assignment: CDR1 LNHDA and CDR2 SQIVND (reference sequence). The CDR3 here is CASSIGGYAEAFF. The CDR3 region has the DNA TGTGCCAGTAGTATAGGAGGGTACGCTGAAGCTTTCTTT.

This clone has just a few counts. The V gene is TRBV6-5, the J gene TRBJ1-1; 8 bases align to TRBD1. V shed 4 bases and J 3 bases; nucleotides not matched to a gene: 4. CDR1 and CDR2 (germline): MNHEY, SVGAGI. The CDR3 runs to 14 residues. This CDR3 reads CASSSPGQDTEAFF. The DNA of the CDR3 is TGTGCCAGCAGTTCCCCGGGACAGGACACTGAAGCTTTCTTT.

The chain employs TRBV7-8 and TRBJ2-7; D gene uncertain. Per the germline V gene, CDR1 is SGHVS and CDR2 is FQNEAQ. V lost 1 base to trimming and J lost 3 bases, with 10 bases between them. This CDR3 is built from 14 residues. DNA of the CDR3: TGTGCCAGCAGCTTAGTTCTAGGTGACTACGAGCAGTACTTC. Its protein product is CASSLVLGDYEQYF.

This rearrangement joins TRBV5-6 to TRBJ2-2, with D possibly being TRBD1 (6 bases). Germline V gene lookup returns CDR1 SGHDT and CDR2 YYEEEE. Trimming removed 4 bases at V and 3 bases at J, with 13 bases between. The CDR3 spans 15 residues. For the CDR3, the DNA is TGTGCCAGCAGCCTCGGACAGTTAGACACCGGGGAGCTGTTTTTT. It encodes CASSLGQLDTGELFF. The full variable domain, with the rest looked up from reference TRBV5-6 and TRBJ2-2, is DAGVTQSPTHLIKTRGQQVTLRCSPKSGHDTVSWYQQALGQGPQFIFQYYEEEERQRGNFPDRFSGHQFPNYSSELNVNALLLGDSALYLCASSLGQLDTGELFFGEGSRLTVL.

The genes are TRBV7-2 and TRBJ2-2, with 7 bases identical to TRBD2. This CDR3 is 15 amino acids long. V gave up 5 bases and J gave up 3 bases; unmatched junction bases: 6. CDR1 and CDR2 from the germline V gene are SGHTA and FQGNSA. CDR3 DNA: TGTGCCAGCAGCCCATGGGAGGGTTACACCGGGGAGCTGTTTTTT. This encodes CASSPWEGYTGELFF.

V and J are TRBV27 and TRBJ1-5; TRBD1 matches 10 bases. The CDR3 has 15 amino acids. Germline-derived CDR1 and CDR2 are MNHEY and SMNVEV (reference sequence). With V trimmed by 5 bases and J by 4 bases, 5 bases remained unmatched. The CDR3 nucleotides read TGTGCCAGCAGTCCTACGGACAGGGGGAATCAGCCCCAGCATTTT. Protein: CASSPTDRGNQPQHF.

This clone was observed a handful of times. The rearrangement joins TRBV27 to TRBJ2-2; D is ambiguous. V lost 2 bases, J lost 1 base, and 5 bases lay in between. Germline CDR1 and CDR2: MNHEY and SMNVEV (reference sequence). The length of the CDR3 is 14 residues. CDR3 DNA sequence: TGTGCCAGCAGTTTACTATGGAACACCGGGGAGCTGTTTTTT. Its translation: CASSLLWNTGELFF.

The rearrangement joins TRBV11-2 to TRBJ1-2; weak D call: TRBD1 (6 bases). The CDR3 is 13 amino acids. Trimming cost V 3 bases and J 8 bases, with 13 bases left between them. The germline V gene encodes CDR1 SGHAT and CDR2 FQNNGV. The CDR3 reads CASSLGGRRGYTF. Here the CDR3 DNA reads TGTGCCAGCAGCTTGGGGGGGCGTAGGGGCTACACCTTC.

The chain links TRBV5-6 to TRBJ2-3, with TRBD2 identical over 11 bases. The V and J ends lost 0 bases and 1 base, in that order; junction bases with no gene match: 1. Per the germline V gene, CDR1 is SGHDT and CDR2 is YYEEEE. The CDR3 is made up of 16 amino acids. The CDR3 loop reads CASSLETSGGTDTQYF. CDR3 DNA: TGTGCCAGCAGCTTGGAGACTAGCGGGGGCACAGATACGCAGTATTTT.

CDR3 protein: CASSLSLLAKNIQYF. The CDR3 region has the DNA TGTGCCAGCAGTTTAAGCTTACTAGCCAAAAACATTCAGTACTTC. The chain carries TRBV27 and TRBJ2-4; D remains ambiguous. This CDR3 comprises 15 residues. Trimming shortened V by 2 bases and J by 0 bases, and 8 bases separated the two germline ends. Germline V gives CDR1 MNHEY, CDR2 SMNVEV (reference sequence).

This chain joins TRBV2 and TRBJ2-1, with 13 bases aligning to TRBD2. The germline V gene has CDR1 SNHLY and CDR2 FYNNEI. CDR3 length: 14 amino acids. Trimming cost V 6 bases and J 5 bases; bases outside gene matches: 1. CDR3 region: CASRGTSGDNEQFF. The CDR3 coding sequence is TGTGCCAGCAGGGGGACTAGCGGGGACAATGAGCAGTTCTTC.

The chain has TRBV5-4 and TRBJ2-7, with D possibly matching TRBD1 (6 bases). Germline CDR1 reads SGHNT; CDR2 reads YYREEE (reference sequence). CDR3 length: 17 residues. V lost 4 bases, J lost 0 bases, and 20 bases lay in between. CDR3 amino acids: CASSPRDRSASSYEQYF. The CDR3 coding sequence is TGTGCCAGCAGCCCCCGCGACAGGTCGGCGAGCTCCTACGAGCAGTACTTC.

J is TRBJ2-1 and V is TRBV29-1, with D perhaps matching TRBD1 (5 bases). The V end lost 2 bases, the J end lost 0 bases, and 11 bases lay between the germline ends. This CDR3 comprises 15 residues. In germline, CDR1 is SQVTM, CDR2 ANQGSEA. CDR3 in amino acids: CSVETADNSYNEQFF. The CDR3 coding sequence is TGCAGCGTTGAAACCGCGGACAACTCCTACAATGAGCAGTTCTTC.

The chain carries TRBV4-1 and TRBJ1-3, with D unclear. The CDR3 has 11 residues. V was shortened by 5 bases and J by 7 bases, with 6 bases between the two germline ends. In germline, CDR1 is MGHRA, CDR2 YSYEKL. The CDR3 DNA follows: TGCGCCAGCAGCTCCGGGAACACCATATATTTT. Residues: CASSSGNTIYF.

The rearrangement uses TRBV7-2 and TRBJ2-7; a weak D match, TRBD1 (6 bases). The CDR3 consists of 15 residues. The germline V gene encodes CDR1 SGHTA and CDR2 FQGNSA. With 1 base removed from V and 7 bases from J, the gap between germline ends came to 17 bases. Here the CDR3 DNA reads TGTGCCAGCAGCTTAGGCCCGGGACAACTTGCAGAGCAGTACTTC. The encoded protein is CASSLGPGQLAEQYF.

CDR3 in amino acids: CASGLGLAGRYYQETQYF. The DNA of the CDR3 is TGTGCTAGTGGCCTGGGACTAGCGGGGCGGTATTACCAAGAGACCCAGTACTTC. The rearrangement uses TRBV12-5 and TRBJ2-5, with 13 bases that match TRBD2. V dropped 6 bases and J dropped 0; count of bases not matched to a gene: 10. The V gene's germline CDR1 is LGHNT and CDR2 FRNRAP. This CDR3 is built from 18 residues. The full variable domain, in which reference TRBV12-5 and TRBJ2-5 provide the parts outside the CDR3, is DARVTQTPRHKVTEMGQEVTMRCQPILGHNTVFWYRQTMMQGLELLAYFRNRAPLDDSGMPKDRFSAEMPDATLATLKIQPSEPRDSAVYFCASGLGLAGRYYQETQYFGPGTRLLVL.

The CDR3 region has the DNA TGCGCCAGCAGCTTGTCCACAGGGAACACTGAAGCTTTCTTT. This encodes CASSLSTGNTEAFF. The rearrangement links TRBV5-1 to TRBJ1-1; D is possibly TRBD1 (5 bases). This CDR3 is 14 amino acids long. In germline, CDR1 is SGHRS, CDR2 YFSETQ. V was cut by 1 base and J by 1 base, with 8 bases left in between.